This T cell receptor (beta chain) was captured in a study of T cell responses to AZD1222 COVID-19 vaccine. Sequenced by immunoSEQ multiplex PCR; TCRdb stores in-frame clones only, minus some. The sample has some 250,000 clones; 90% to 95% are singletons. This CDR3 is built from 15 residues. V was pared by 1 base and J by 2 bases, with 9 bases between. The germline V gene encodes CDR1 SGHTA and CDR2 FQGNSA. This sequence joins TRBV7-2 and TRBJ2-1; tentative D call: TRBD2 (6 bases). This specimen was peripheral blood, taken 28 days after the second AZD1222 dose. The TCR comes from an adult who received the AZD1222 COVID-19 vaccine. The CDR3 loop is CASSLGGKTYNEQFF. The CDR3 DNA is TGTGCCAGCAGCTTAGGCGGGAAGACCTACAATGAGCAGTTCTTC.